Listed below are T cell receptor beta chains from one sample, sequenced in a study of T cell responses to AZD1222 COVID-19 vaccine. The data were produced by immunoSEQ multiplex PCR, yet TCRdb's version contains in-frame clones alone and is incomplete. The sample lists about 130,000 clones, around 90% seen once, with 3.5% to 4.5% in the top ten. The sequencing used peripheral blood, collected on day 0 of AZD1222 vaccination. Every receptor here comes from an adult in good health. CDR3s include the opening cysteine and the closing phenylalanine or tryptophan.

>TRBV2
CASRKLPAYEQYF
>TRBV24-1
CATSPGTSGSAGELFF
>TRBV9
CASSVGKYGYTF
>TRBV6-4
CASSVDRVTGELFF
>TRBV28
CASSLQGYGYTF
>TRBV7-9
CALTGQANSPLHF
>TRBV5-1
CASSYDRGTNIQYF
>TRBV28
CASSVHTSGYSNQPQHF
>TRBV15
CATSRGTGDNSPLHF
>TRBV24-1
CAIRGRGPGANVLTF
>TRBV5-1
CASSLAWASGYNEQFF
>TRBV10-2
CASSERSNQPQHF
>TRBV11-2
CASTRQGANYGYTF
>TRBV12-5
CASGLGTGVGPGYTF
>TRBV6-1
CASSDAGGSSPLHF
>TRBV19
CASSTLARGYTF
>TRBV28
CASTPPRMSEAFF
>TRBV7-8
CASSLAEVGLSNQPQHF
>TRBV27
CASSLSRGNTEAFF
>TRBV25-1
CASSDPGTHRAGELFF
>TRBV5-1
CASSLAGGGNQPQHF
>TRBV9
CASSGRTGDNSPLHF
>TRBV3-1/TRBV3-2
CASSQGRGGGTEAFF
>TRBV5-4
CASSLGGSPLHF
>TRBV12-3/TRBV12-4
CASSNALDIGYTF
>TRBV4-2
CASSQDGSDEQFF
>TRBV9
CASSVAQPGSHTF
>TRBV5-1
CASSLDKLNEKLFF
>TRBV6-4
CASSQQLGNSPLHF
>TRBV18
CASSPPVWETGSGANVLTF
>TRBV24-1
CATSGSGSNYGYTF
>TRBV19
CASSSGQYGYTF
>TRBV5-1
CASSRGQGQETQYF
>TRBV3-1/TRBV3-2
CASSPSPDRAQTQYF
>TRBV30
CAWIGGASTGTDTQYF
>TRBV6-5
CASREGNSYEQYF